The TCR beta chain described here comes from a study of beta chain features in type 1 diabetes. Study results and caveats: Among all four CD4+ subsets, Type 1 diabetes patients had TCRB CDR3s that were moderately but significantly shorter. More deletions and fewer insertions at VDJ junctions were seen in type 1 diabetes patients. Patients' naive, central memory and regulatory TCRB repertoires appeared more alike than those of healthy donors.

Germline lookup yields CDR1 SEHNR and CDR2 FQNEAQ (reference sequence). The CDR3 covers 13 residues. Between the trimmed V and J ends, which lost 2 bases and 4 bases, there was a span of 7 bases. This clone was counted many times. What it binds is unknown. Expressed TCRB transcripts got sequenced, as all isolated RNA was reverse transcribed. The method was immunoSEQ multiplex PCR; TCRdb's version includes in-frame clones alone and lacks a portion of them. The repertoire holds hundreds of thousands of clones, about a sixth seen once, with about 0.086% in the top ten. A single heparinised blood sample, averaging around 120 mL, was obtained per donor.

The chain has TRBV7-9 and TRBJ2-3; D is uncertain. The sequence derives from a man between 18 and 35 years old in good health. Sequencing input: naive CD4+ T cells from blood. This CDR3 reads CASSLPGPDTQYF. The CDR3 nucleotides read TGTGCCAGCAGCTTACCCGGGCCAGATACGCAGTATTTT.